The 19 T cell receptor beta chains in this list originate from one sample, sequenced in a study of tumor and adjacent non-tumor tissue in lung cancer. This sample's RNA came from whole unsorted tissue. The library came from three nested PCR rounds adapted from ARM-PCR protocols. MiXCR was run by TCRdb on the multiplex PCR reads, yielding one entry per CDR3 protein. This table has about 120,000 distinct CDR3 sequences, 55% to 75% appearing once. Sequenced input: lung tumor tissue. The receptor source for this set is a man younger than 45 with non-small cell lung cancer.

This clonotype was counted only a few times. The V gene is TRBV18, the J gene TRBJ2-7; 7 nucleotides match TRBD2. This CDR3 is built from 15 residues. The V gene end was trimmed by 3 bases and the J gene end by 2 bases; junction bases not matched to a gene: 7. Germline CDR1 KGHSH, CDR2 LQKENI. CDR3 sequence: CASSPPKAGTYEQYF. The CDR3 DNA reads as TGTGCCAGCTCACCGCCGAAAGCGGGAACCTACGAGCAGTACTTC.

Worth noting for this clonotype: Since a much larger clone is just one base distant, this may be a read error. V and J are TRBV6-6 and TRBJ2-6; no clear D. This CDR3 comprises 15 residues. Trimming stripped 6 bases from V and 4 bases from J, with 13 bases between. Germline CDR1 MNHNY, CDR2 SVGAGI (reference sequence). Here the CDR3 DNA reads TGTGCCAGCAGGAATCTAGGGATAGGGGCCAACGTCCTGACTTTC. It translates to CASRNLGIGANVLTF.

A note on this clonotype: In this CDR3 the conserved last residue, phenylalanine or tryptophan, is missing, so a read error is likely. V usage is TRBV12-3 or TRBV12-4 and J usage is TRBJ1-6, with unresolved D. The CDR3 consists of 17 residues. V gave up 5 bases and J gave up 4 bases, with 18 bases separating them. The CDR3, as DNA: TGTGCCAGCAGTCCAGGTCCGGGTTCCTTTTATAATTCACCCCTCCACCTT. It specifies CASSPGPGSFYNSPLHL.

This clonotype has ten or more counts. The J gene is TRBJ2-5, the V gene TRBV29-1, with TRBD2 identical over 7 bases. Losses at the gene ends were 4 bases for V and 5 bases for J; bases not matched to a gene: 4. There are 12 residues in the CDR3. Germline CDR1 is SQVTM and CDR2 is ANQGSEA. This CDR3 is CSVVTSWETQYF. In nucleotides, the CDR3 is TGCAGCGTTGTGACTAGCTGGGAGACCCAGTACTTC.

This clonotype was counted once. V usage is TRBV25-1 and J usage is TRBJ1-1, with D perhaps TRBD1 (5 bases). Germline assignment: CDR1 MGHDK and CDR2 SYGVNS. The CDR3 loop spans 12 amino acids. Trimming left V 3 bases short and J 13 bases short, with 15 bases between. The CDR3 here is CASSELAGKVFF. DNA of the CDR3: TGTGCCAGCAGTGAGTTAGCAGGGAAAGTTTTCTTT.

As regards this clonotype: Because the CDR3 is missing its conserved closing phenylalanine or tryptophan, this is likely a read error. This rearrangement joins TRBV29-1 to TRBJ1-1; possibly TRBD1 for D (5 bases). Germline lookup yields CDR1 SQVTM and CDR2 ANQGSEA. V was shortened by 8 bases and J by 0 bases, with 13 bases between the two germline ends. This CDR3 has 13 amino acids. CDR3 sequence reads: CSIGDSMNTEAFL. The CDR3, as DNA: TGCAGCATTGGCGACAGTATGAACACTGAAGCTTTCCTT.

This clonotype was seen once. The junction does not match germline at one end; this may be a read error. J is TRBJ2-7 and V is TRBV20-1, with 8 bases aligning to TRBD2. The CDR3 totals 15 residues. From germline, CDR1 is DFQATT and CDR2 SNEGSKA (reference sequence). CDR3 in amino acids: CSASPYGSGRYKQYF. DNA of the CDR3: TGCAGTGCTAGCCCTTATGGAAGCGGGAGATACAAGCAGTACTTT.

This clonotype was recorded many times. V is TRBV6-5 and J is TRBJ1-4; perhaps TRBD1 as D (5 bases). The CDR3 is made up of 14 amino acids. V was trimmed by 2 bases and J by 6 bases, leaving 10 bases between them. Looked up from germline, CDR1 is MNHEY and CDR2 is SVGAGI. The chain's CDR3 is CASSYRGVDEKLFF. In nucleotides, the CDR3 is TGTGCCAGCAGTTACAGAGGGGTCGATGAAAAACTGTTTTTT.

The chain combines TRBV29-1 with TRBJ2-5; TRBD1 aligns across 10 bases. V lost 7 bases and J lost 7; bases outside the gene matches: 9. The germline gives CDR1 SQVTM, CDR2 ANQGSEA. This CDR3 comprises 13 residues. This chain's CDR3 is CSAGTGVVGTQYF. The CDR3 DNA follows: TGCAGCGCCGGGACAGGGGTTGTCGGGACCCAGTACTTC.

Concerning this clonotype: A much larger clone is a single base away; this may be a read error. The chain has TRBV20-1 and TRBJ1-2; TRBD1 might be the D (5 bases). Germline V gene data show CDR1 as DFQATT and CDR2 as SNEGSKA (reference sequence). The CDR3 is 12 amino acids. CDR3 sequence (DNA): TGCGGTGCCCCAGGGCTTAACTATGGCTACACCTTC. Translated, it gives CGAPGLNYGYTF.

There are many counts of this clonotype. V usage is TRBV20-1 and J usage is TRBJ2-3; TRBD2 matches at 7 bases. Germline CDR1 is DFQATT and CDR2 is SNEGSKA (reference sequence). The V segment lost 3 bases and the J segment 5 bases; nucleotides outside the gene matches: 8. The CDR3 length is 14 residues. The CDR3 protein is CSASPLAGGDTQYF. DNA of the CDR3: TGCAGTGCTAGCCCCTTAGCGGGTGGAGATACGCAGTATTTT.

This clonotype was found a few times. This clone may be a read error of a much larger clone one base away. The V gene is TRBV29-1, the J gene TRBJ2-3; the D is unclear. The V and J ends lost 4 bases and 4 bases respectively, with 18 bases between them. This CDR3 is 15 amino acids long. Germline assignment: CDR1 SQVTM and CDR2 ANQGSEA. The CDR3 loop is CSVAASSDRADTQYF. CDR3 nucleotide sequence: TGCAGCGTTGCGGCATCCAGCGACCGCGCAGATACGCAGTATTTT.

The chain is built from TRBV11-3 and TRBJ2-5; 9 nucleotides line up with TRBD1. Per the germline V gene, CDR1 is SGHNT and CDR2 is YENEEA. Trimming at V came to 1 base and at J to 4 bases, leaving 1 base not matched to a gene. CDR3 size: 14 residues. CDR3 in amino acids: CASSLGQGGETQYF. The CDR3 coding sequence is TGTGCCAGCAGCTTAGGACAGGGGGGAGAGACCCAGTACTTC.

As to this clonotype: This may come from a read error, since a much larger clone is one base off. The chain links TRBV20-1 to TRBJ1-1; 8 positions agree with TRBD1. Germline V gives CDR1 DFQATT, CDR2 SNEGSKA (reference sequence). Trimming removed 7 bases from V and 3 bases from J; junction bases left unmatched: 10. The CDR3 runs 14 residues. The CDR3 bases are TGCAGTGTTAAAGGTTCAGGGGGCCACACTGAAGCTTTCTTT. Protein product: CSVKGSGGHTEAFF.

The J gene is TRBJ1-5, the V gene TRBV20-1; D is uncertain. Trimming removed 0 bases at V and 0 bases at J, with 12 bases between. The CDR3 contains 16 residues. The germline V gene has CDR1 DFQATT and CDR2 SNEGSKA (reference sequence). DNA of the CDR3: TGCAGTGCTAGAGATGTGTATGGATTTAGCAATCAGCCCCAGCATTTT. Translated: CSARDVYGFSNQPQHF.

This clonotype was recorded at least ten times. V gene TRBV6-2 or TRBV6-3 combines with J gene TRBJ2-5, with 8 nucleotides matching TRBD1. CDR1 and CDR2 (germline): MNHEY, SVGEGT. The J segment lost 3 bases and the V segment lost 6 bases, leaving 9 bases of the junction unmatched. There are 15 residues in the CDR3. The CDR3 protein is CASSPPRGREETQYF. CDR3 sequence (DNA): TGTGCCAGCAGCCCCCCCAGGGGGCGCGAAGAGACCCAGTACTTC.

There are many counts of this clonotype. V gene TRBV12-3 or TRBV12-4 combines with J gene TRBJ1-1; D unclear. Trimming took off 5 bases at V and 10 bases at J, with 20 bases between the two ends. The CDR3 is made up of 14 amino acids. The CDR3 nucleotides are TGTGCCAGCAGTCGAGACTCACAGACCTTTCGAGCTTTCTTT. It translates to CASSRDSQTFRAFF.

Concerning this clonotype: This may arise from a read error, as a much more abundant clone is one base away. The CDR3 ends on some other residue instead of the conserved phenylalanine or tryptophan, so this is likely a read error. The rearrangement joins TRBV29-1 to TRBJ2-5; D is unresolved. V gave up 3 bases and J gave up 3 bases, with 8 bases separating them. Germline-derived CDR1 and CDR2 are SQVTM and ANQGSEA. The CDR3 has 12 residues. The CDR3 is CSVDALEETQYL. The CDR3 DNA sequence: TGCAGCGTTGATGCGTTGGAAGAGACCCAGTACCTC.

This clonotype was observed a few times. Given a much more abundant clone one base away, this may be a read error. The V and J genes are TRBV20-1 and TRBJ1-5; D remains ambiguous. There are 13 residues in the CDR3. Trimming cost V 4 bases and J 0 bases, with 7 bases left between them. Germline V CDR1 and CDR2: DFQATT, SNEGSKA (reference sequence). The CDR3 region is CSAIAVSNQPQHF. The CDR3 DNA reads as TGCAGTGCTATAGCAGTTAGCAATCAGCCCCAGCATTTT.